This T cell receptor beta chain was observed in a study of cytomegalovirus exposure and HLA in healthy donors. The study, taken as a whole, reports: The listing of 150 to 200 TCR beta chains classed them as cytomegalovirus-associated.

With 60 Vbeta and 13 Jbeta primers, the PCR was carried out. The protocol was immunoSEQ multiplex PCR, while the TCRdb copy is restricted to in-frame clones and leaves out a portion. The sample holds approximately 130,000 clones, 70% to 85% seen once. CDR3 length: 14 amino acids. Trimming removed 8 bases from V and 5 bases from J; junction bases left unmatched: 8. In germline, CDR1 is MNHNY, CDR2 SVGAGI (reference sequence). Remarks on this clone: The antigen is undetermined.

The specimen was PBMCs. The receptor comes from a man in his late teens or twenties in good health and CMV-seronegative. J is TRBJ2-5 and V is TRBV6-6; 10 bases match TRBD2. In DNA, the CDR3 is TGTGCCAGCCTTCCAGCGGGGGGGCGGGAGACCCAGTACTTC. Translated: CASLPAGGRETQYF.